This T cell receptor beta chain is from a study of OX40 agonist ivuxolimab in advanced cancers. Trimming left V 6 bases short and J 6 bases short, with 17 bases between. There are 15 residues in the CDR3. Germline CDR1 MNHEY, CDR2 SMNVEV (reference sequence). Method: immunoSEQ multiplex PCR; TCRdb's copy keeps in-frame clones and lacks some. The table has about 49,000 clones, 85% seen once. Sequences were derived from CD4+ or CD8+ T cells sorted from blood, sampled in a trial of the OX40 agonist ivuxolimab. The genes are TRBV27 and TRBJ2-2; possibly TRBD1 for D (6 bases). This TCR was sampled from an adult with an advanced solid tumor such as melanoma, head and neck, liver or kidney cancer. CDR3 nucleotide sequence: TGTGCCAGCAGCTCGGACAGAACCCCTCCCGGGGAGCTGTTTTTT. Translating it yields CASSSDRTPPGELFF.